This paragraph reports one T cell receptor (beta chain). Its antigen is still unknown. The sample belongs to a study of response to subunit inactivated influenza vaccine. TCRdb reprocessed the RT-PCR reads with MiXCR, giving one entry per CDR3 protein. The repertoire holds hundreds of thousands of distinct CDR3 sequences, 14% seen once, with roughly 7.6% in the top ten. Points from the study as a whole: Seasonal influenza vaccination, on each occasion, was suggested by the authors to recruit few new T cells.

This CDR3 comprises 16 residues. The trim removed 2 bases at V and 3 bases at J, leaving 8 bases unmatched. Germline values: CDR1 MNHEY, CDR2 SVGEGT. The specimen comprised PBMCs from blood, sampled around two weeks before vaccination. The receptor was isolated from a man aged 45-60 years who received an inactivated influenza vaccine. This chain connects TRBV6-2 or TRBV6-3 to TRBJ2-7, with TRBD1 matching over 9 bases. The CDR3 nucleotides are TGTGCCAGCAGTTACGGGGGGACAGGGCCTATCTACGAGCAGTACTTC. This codes for CASSYGGTGPIYEQYF.